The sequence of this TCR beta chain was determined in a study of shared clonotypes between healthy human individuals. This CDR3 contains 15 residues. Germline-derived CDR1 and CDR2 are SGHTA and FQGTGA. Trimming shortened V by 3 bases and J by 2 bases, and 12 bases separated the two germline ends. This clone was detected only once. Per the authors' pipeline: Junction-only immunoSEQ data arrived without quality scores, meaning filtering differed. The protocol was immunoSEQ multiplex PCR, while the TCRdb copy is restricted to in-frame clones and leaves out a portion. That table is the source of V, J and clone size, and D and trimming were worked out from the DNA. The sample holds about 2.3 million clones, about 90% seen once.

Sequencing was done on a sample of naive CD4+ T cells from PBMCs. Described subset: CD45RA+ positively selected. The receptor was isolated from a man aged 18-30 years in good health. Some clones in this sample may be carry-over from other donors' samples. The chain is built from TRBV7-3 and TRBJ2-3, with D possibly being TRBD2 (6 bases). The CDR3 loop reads CASSLTRTNTDTQYF. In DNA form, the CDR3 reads TGTGCCAGCAGCTTGACTAGGACTAACACAGATACGCAGTATTTT.